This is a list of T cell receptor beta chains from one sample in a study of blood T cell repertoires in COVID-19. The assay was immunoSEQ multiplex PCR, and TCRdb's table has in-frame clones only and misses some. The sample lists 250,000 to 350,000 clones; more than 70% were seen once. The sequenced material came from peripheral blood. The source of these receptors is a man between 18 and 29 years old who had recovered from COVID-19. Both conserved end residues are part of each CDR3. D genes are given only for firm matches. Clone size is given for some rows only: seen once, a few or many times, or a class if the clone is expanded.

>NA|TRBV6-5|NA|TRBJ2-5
TGTGCCAGCAGGGGGCTGGTGGAAGAGACCCAGTACTTC
CASRGLVEETQYF
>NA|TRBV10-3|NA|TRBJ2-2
TGTGCCATCAGTGAGTCGGGGAGAAGGGAAACCGGGGAGCTGTTTTTT
CAISESGRRETGELFF
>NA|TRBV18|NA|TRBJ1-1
TGTGCCAGCTCACTGGGGGAGGATGAAGCTTTCTTT
CASSLGEDEAFF
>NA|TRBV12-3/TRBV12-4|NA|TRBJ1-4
TGTGCCAGCAGCCCAGGTGGAAAACTGTTTTTT
CASSPGGKLFF
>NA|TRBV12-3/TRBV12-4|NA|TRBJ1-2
TGTGCCAGCAGTTTAGAGCAGGCTTTGAGCTACACCTTC
CASSLEQALSYTF
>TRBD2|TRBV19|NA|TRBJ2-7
TGTGCCAGTAGTATAGCGGCGACTAGCTATTACTACGAGCAGTACTTC
CASSIAATSYYYEQYF
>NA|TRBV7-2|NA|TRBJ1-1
TGTGCCAGCAGCTTTATCGGTGGGGGGACCAACACTGAAGCTTTCTTT
CASSFIGGGTNTEAFF
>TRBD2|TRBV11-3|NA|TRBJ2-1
TGTGCCAGCAGCCCCTCCCACGGGAGGGCCGGAGAGCAGTTCTTC
CASSPSHGRAGEQFF
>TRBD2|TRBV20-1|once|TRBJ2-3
TGCAGTGCTAGTGGGGCTAGCGGGAGGGCCGCAGATACGCAGTATTTT
CSASGASGRAADTQYF
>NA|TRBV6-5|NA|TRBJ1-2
TGTGCCAGCAGTTACTCGACGGCGGGGGCTAGCTATGGCTACACCTTC
CASSYSTAGASYGYTF
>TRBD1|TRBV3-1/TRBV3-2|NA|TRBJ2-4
TGTGCCAGCAGCCAAGGGACAGGGAGAAACATTCAGTACTTC
CASSQGTGRNIQYF
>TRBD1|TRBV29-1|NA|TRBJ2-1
TGCAGCGTCGTCTCCGGGACAGGGCCCAACAATGAGCAGTTCTTC
CSVVSGTGPNNEQFF
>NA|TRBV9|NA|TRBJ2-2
TGTGCCAGCACAACCACAACCGGGGAGCTGTTTTTT
CASTTTTGELFF
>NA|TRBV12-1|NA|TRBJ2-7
TGTGCCAGCCCCGGGTGGGTTACCTACGAGCAGTACTTC
CASPGWVTYEQYF
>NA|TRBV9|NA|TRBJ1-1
TGTGCCAGCAACTCCCAGGGGACGAACACTGAAGCTTTCTTT
CASNSQGTNTEAFF
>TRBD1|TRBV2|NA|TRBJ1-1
TGTGCCAGCAGTGTGGGACAGTCGAACACTGAAGCTTTCTTT
CASSVGQSNTEAFF
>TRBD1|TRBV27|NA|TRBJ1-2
TGTGCCAGCACTCCCGGACAGGGAGGTATCGGTGGCTACACCTTC
CASTPGQGGIGGYTF
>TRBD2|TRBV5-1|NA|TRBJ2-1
TGCGCCAGCAGCCCGCGGGCGGGAGAGTACAATGAGCAGTTCTTC
CASSPRAGEYNEQFF
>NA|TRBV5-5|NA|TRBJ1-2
TGTGCCAGCAGCTTCTCGCTATCCTATGGCTACACCTTC
CASSFSLSYGYTF
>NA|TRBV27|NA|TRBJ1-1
TGTGCCAGCAGTTTATCCAGGCTGGGGAGTGAAGCTTTCTTT
CASSLSRLGSEAFF
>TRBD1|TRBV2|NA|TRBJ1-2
TGTGCCGGTCGGACAGGGGAGAACTATGGCTACACCTTC
CAGRTGENYGYTF
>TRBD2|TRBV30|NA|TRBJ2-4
TGTGCCTGGAGTGGTCTGGTAGCGGGAGGACCTAAAAATTCGAACATTCAGTACTTC
CAWSGLVAGGPKNSNIQYF
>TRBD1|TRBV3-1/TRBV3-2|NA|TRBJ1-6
TGTGCCAGCAGCCAGCCGGGACAGGGACATTCACCCCTCCACTTT
CASSQPGQGHSPLHF
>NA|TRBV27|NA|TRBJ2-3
TGTGCCAGCAGTCCTCCCGGGAGCACAGATACGCAGTATTTT
CASSPPGSTDTQYF
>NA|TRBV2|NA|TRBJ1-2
TGTGCCAGCAATCCTTTGAGTAACTATGGCTACACCTTC
CASNPLSNYGYTF
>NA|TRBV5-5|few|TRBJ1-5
TGTGCCAGCAGCTTGGGCACTTATAGCAATCAGCCCCAGCATTTT
CASSLGTYSNQPQHF
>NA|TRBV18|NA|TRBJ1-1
TGTGCCAGCTCACCGGGCCGGGAGATACCTGAAGCTTTCTTT
CASSPGREIPEAFF
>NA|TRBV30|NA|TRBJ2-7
TGTGCCATCTACCCAGGACAGGGAGGGCCCTACGAGCAGTACTTC
CAIYPGQGGPYEQYF
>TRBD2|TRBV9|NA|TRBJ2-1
TGTGCCAGCAGCGTAGGGATTAGCGGGAGCTACAATGAGCAGTTCTTC
CASSVGISGSYNEQFF
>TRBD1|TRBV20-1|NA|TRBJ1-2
TGCAGTGCTAGTGTGTTTGGGACAGGGACCTATGGCTACACCTTC
CSASVFGTGTYGYTF
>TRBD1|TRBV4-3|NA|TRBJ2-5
TGCGCCAGCAGCCAAGATCAGGGACAGGGTGGTGAGGAGACCCAGTACTTC
CASSQDQGQGGEETQYF
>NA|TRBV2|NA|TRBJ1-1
TGTGCCAGCACCCGGTCAGGGATGAACACTGAAGCTTTCTTT
CASTRSGMNTEAFF
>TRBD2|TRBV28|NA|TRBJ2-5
TGTGCCAGCAGTTTACGCGGGGGGGCCCCAGAGACCCAGTACTTC
CASSLRGGAPETQYF
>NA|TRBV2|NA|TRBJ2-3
TGTGCCAGCAGTGAGACAGACACCCTAGATACGCAGTATTTT
CASSETDTLDTQYF
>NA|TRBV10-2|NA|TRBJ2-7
TGCGCCAGCAGTGAAGATACAGGGGACTCCTCCTACGAGCAGTACTTC
CASSEDTGDSSYEQYF
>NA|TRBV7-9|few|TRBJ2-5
TGTGCCAGCAGCTCCACCGGGTCTTTCTCCCAAGAGACCCAGTACTTC
CASSSTGSFSQETQYF
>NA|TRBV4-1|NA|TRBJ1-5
TGCGCCAGCAGCCAAGGGGACGGACTAATGGGCAATCAGCCCCAGCATTTT
CASSQGDGLMGNQPQHF
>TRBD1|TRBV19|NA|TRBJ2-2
TGTGCCAGTAGTATAGGGACAGGGTTGAGCGGGGAGCTGTTTTTT
CASSIGTGLSGELFF
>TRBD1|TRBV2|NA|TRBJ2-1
TGTGCCAGCAGCTTGGGGACAGGGGGAGTTGAGCAGTTCTTC
CASSLGTGGVEQFF
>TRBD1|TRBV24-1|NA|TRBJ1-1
TGTGCCAGGAGAAGGGGGCACACTGAAGCTTTCTTT
CARRRGHTEAFF
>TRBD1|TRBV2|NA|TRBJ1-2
TGTGCCAGCACTGACAGGGGCGGCTACACCTTC
CASTDRGGYTF
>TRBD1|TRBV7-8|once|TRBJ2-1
TGTGCCAGCAGCTCCGGGACAGCCAATGAGCAGTTCTTC
CASSSGTANEQFF
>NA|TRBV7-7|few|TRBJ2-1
TGTGCCAGCAGCTTAGATTCCACTAGCAGTAGGGATGAGCAGTTCTTC
CASSLDSTSSRDEQFF